This TCR beta chain was sequenced in a study of blood T cell repertoires in COVID-19. TCRdb keeps only in-frame clones here, not all; method: immunoSEQ multiplex PCR. The sample consists of roughly 330,000 clones, over 75% of them appearing once. Trimming cost V 7 bases and J 10 bases; bases outside gene matches: 13. CDR3 length: 16 amino acids. The germline gives CDR1 LGHDT, CDR2 YNNKEL (reference sequence). Sequenced material: PBMCs or T cells enriched from blood (not recorded which). The chain is built from TRBV3-1 (or the pseudogene TRBV3-2) and TRBJ2-1; TRBD2 agrees at 13 bases. The receptor comes from a woman in her twenties or thirties who had recovered from COVID-19. The CDR3 DNA follows: TGTGCCAGCACCAACAAGGGGACTAGCGGGGCAGGGGAGCAGTTCTTC. Its translation is CASTNKGTSGAGEQFF.